This TCR beta chain was observed in a study of blood T cell repertoires in COVID-19. Study background: Specimens from acute and convalescent COVID-19 originated in the United States, Italy and Spain. Sources were T cells, B-cell-depleted T cells, or PBMCs; the material itself was cDNA or gDNA.

Authors' processing steps: Reference gene primer amplification in the assay estimated nucleated cell counts. The repertoire was sequenced with immunoSEQ multiplex PCR; TCRdb's copy has only in-frame clones and lacks some. D and trimming were read from the DNA, whereas the V and J calls and clone size are those reported in that table. The sample consists of approximately 190,000 clones, roughly 88% of them appearing once. V lost 8 bases to trimming and J lost 0 bases, with 8 bases between them. The V gene's germline CDR1 is SEHNR and CDR2 FQNEAQ (reference sequence). The CDR3 covers 13 residues. The sequence derives from a woman in her thirties or forties who had recovered from COVID-19. The sequenced material came from peripheral blood. This sequence joins TRBV7-9 and TRBJ1-5; unclear D gene. This chain's CDR3 is CASQALSNQPQHF. DNA of the CDR3: TGTGCCAGCCAGGCCCTTAGCAATCAGCCCCAGCATTTT.